A single sample is the source of the 27 T cell receptor beta chains below, sequenced in a study of blood T cell repertoires in COVID-19. Assay used: immunoSEQ multiplex PCR; TCRdb lists only in-frame clones, some missing. In the table there are roughly 26,000 clones, 92% of which are singletons. Sequenced input: peripheral blood. Source of these receptors: a human donor in a cohort sampled during active COVID-19.

V and J are TRBV27 and TRBJ2-5; D is possibly TRBD1 (7 bases). V was trimmed by 7 bases and J by 2 bases, leaving 14 bases between them. The germline V gene has CDR1 MNHEY and CDR2 SMNVEV (reference sequence). This CDR3 spans 14 amino acids. The CDR3: CASMAGQTQETQYF. In nucleotides, the CDR3 is TGTGCCAGCATGGCGGGACAGACACAAGAGACCCAGTACTTC.

The V gene is TRBV6-5, the J gene TRBJ2-7; 8 bases agree with TRBD1. The CDR3 spans 14 residues. Germline V gene data show CDR1 as MNHEY and CDR2 as SVGAGI. J was trimmed by 0 bases and V by 10 bases; bases with no gene match: 8. The CDR3 nucleotides read TGTGCCACCGTGACAGGGGCGCCCTCCTACGAGCAGTACGTC. This codes for CATVTGAPSYEQYV.

This sequence joins TRBV10-1 and TRBJ2-5, with D tentatively TRBD2 (7 bases). V was trimmed by 5 bases and J by 5 bases, leaving 21 bases between them. CDR1 is WNHNN, CDR2 SYGVQD, per germline (reference sequence). The CDR3 length is 16 residues. The CDR3 is CASSPRRGGRMETQYF. The CDR3 DNA reads TGCGCCAGCAGTCCCCGAAGGGGGGGTAGGATGGAGACCCAGTACTTC.

This chain connects TRBV27 to TRBJ1-4; 8 positions match TRBD1. There are 18 residues in the CDR3. Unmatched junction bases numbered 8, after V lost 2 bases and J lost 0 bases. Germline-derived CDR1 and CDR2 are MNHEY and SMNVEV (reference sequence). The CDR3 loop reads CASSLRTGHLATNEKLFF. For the CDR3, the DNA is TGTGCCAGCAGTTTACGGACAGGGCACCTTGCAACTAATGAAAAACTGTTTTTT.

The V gene is TRBV19, the J gene TRBJ2-5; D may be TRBD2 (6 bases). The CDR3 has 15 amino acids. Trimming stripped 6 bases from V and 1 base from J, with 15 bases between. Germline CDR1 reads LNHDA; CDR2 reads SQIVND (reference sequence). This CDR3 is CASRLGEGLQETQYF. CDR3 bases: TGTGCCAGTAGACTGGGTGAGGGACTCCAAGAGACCCAGTACTTC.

This chain links TRBV28 with TRBJ2-3; TRBD2 matches 12 bases. Germline loops: CDR1 MDHEN, CDR2 SYDVKM. This CDR3 is built from 17 residues. J lost 5 bases, V lost 3 bases, and 9 bases had no gene match. In nucleotides, the CDR3 is TGTGCCAGCAGTTTCTCTAGCGGGGGGGCCTCCAAAGATACGCAGTATTTT. The encoded protein is CASSFSSGGASKDTQYF.

The V call is TRBV18, the J call TRBJ1-5; perhaps TRBD1 as D (5 bases). Deletions cut 5 bases from V and 1 base from J, with 12 bases between. CDR1 is KGHSH, CDR2 LQKENI, per germline. The CDR3 is 15 amino acids. The CDR3 here is CASSGREASNQPQHF. The CDR3 DNA follows: TGTGCCAGCTCAGGCAGGGAGGCAAGCAATCAGCCCCAGCATTTT.

The CDR3: CSASRTESSYNEQFF. The CDR3 bases are TGCAGTGCTAGTCGGACAGAGAGCTCCTACAATGAGCAGTTCTTC. The chain couples TRBV20-1 to TRBJ2-1; TRBD1 might be the D (6 bases). This CDR3 region has 15 residues. Per the germline V gene, CDR1 is DFQATT and CDR2 is SNEGSKA (reference sequence). V lost 3 bases and J lost 0, with 12 bases in between.

The V and J genes are TRBV19 and TRBJ2-3; D not resolved. This CDR3 contains 11 residues. Per the germline V gene, CDR1 is LNHDA and CDR2 is SQIVND (reference sequence). Between the trimmed V and J ends, which lost 5 bases and 4 bases, there was a span of 4 bases. CDR3 coding DNA: TGTGCCAGTAGTCATGCAGATACGCAGTATTTT. This encodes CASSHADTQYF.

The V and J genes are TRBV10-3 and TRBJ2-5; D uncertain. The germline V gene encodes CDR1 ENHRY and CDR2 SYGVKD. V shed 4 bases and J shed 9 bases, with 24 bases lying between them. The CDR3 spans 16 residues. DNA of the CDR3: TGTGCCATCAGTGGCACCAGTGGGCGCCGATTAGTGGCCCAGTACTTC. This encodes CAISGTSGRRLVAQYF.

J is TRBJ2-7 and V is TRBV7-6; possible D gene TRBD1, 6 bases. The CDR3 extends over 12 amino acids. Germline V gives CDR1 SGHVS, CDR2 FNYEAQ. Between the trimmed V and J ends, which lost 5 bases and 3 bases, there was a span of 8 bases. Written as DNA, the CDR3 is TGTGCCAGCAGCCTACAGGGCTACGAGCAGTACTTC. Translating gives CASSLQGYEQYF.

The chain recombines TRBV11-3 with TRBJ2-3; D unclear. V shed 3 bases and J shed 2 bases, with 9 bases lying between them. The length of the CDR3 is 14 residues. Germline loops: CDR1 SGHNT, CDR2 YENEEA. CDR3 amino acids: CASSFGSATDTQYF. The CDR3 DNA is TGTGCCAGCAGCTTCGGGTCAGCCACAGATACGCAGTATTTT.

V is TRBV6-2 or TRBV6-3 and J is TRBJ2-1, with TRBD2 identical over 8 bases. V was clipped by 6 bases and J by 4 bases; unmatched bases: 5. Per germline, CDR1 MNHEY and CDR2 SVGEGT. The CDR3 contains 14 residues. CDR3 sequence: CASSVAGSYNEQFF. CDR3 in DNA: TGTGCCAGCAGCGTAGCGGGGAGTTACAATGAGCAGTTCTTC.

The chain has TRBV27 and TRBJ2-4; the D is unclear. The CDR3 length is 12 residues. V was shortened by 6 bases and J by 7 bases, with 10 bases between the two germline ends. Germline V gene sequence: CDR1 MNHEY, CDR2 SMNVEV (reference sequence). The CDR3 region is CASRGGRNIQYF. In nucleotides, the CDR3 is TGTGCCAGCAGGGGTGGCAGGAACATTCAGTACTTC.

J is TRBJ2-7 and V is TRBV18; TRBD1 is a possible D gene (6 bases). V gave up 3 bases and J gave up 6 bases, with 15 bases separating them. The CDR3 contains 14 residues. The germline V gene has CDR1 KGHSH and CDR2 LQKENI. The CDR3 is CASSPGATSVEQYF. CDR3 nucleotide sequence: TGTGCCAGCTCACCGGGGGCCACATCCGTCGAGCAGTACTTC.

The chain links TRBV4-1 to TRBJ1-5, with 9 bases aligning to TRBD1. The junction had 9 bases not matched to a gene; V was cut back by 4 bases and J by 5 bases. The germline CDR1 and CDR2 sequences are MGHRA and YSYEKL. The CDR3 has 16 amino acids. In nucleotides, the CDR3 is TGCGCCAGCAGCCGGGGGGGACAGGGTAGACATCAGCCCCAGCATTTT. Protein product: CASSRGGQGRHQPQHF.

The rearrangement joins TRBV11-1 to TRBJ2-7; 8 bases fit TRBD1. The CDR3 length is 14 residues. CDR1 and CDR2 (germline): SGHAT, FQDESV (reference sequence). After removal of 5 bases from V and 3 bases from J, the junction contained 6 bases not matched to a gene. The CDR3 region has the DNA TGTGCCAGCAGCCCTCGGACAGGGAACTACGAGCAGTACTTC. Translating it yields CASSPRTGNYEQYF. The full variable domain, with the rest looked up from reference TRBV11-1 and TRBJ2-7, is EAEVAQSPRYKITEKSQAVAFWCDPISGHATLYWYRQILGQGPELLVQFQDESVVDDSQLPKDRFSAERLKGVDSTLKIQPAELGDSAMYLCASSPRTGNYEQYFGPGTRLTVT.

The count of this clone is one. The V gene is TRBV19, the J gene TRBJ1-6, with D unclear. Trimming cost V 1 base and J 0 bases, with 13 bases left between them. This CDR3 contains 18 residues. Germline-derived CDR1 and CDR2 are LNHDA and SQIVND (reference sequence). The CDR3 DNA sequence: TGTGCCAGTAGTATAGGAGGGAGGATCAGCTCCTATAATTCACCCCTCCACTTT. It translates to CASSIGGRISSYNSPLHF.

This clone was observed a few times. The gene calls are TRBV2 and TRBJ1-6, with a weak D call TRBD1 (6 bases). The CDR3 is 16 amino acids. Between the trimmed V and J ends, which lost 3 bases and 6 bases, there was a span of 15 bases. The V gene's germline CDR1 is SNHLY and CDR2 FYNNEI. The CDR3 spells CASSDPPTGTNSPLHF. The CDR3 DNA follows: TGTGCCAGCAGTGACCCTCCGACAGGAACTAATTCACCCCTCCACTTT.

This chain connects TRBV7-2 to TRBJ1-2; TRBD1 matches at 8 bases. V gave up 6 bases and J gave up 3 bases; unmatched junction bases: 6. The CDR3 length is 14 residues. Germline lookup yields CDR1 SGHTA and CDR2 FQGNSA. The CDR3 DNA is TGTGCCAGCAGTCAAACAGGGGGGGACTATGGCTACACCTTC. It yields the protein CASSQTGGDYGYTF.

The chain employs TRBV6-5 and TRBJ1-3; possibly TRBD1 for D (6 bases). Trimming stripped 8 bases from V and 3 bases from J, with 17 bases between. The CDR3 runs 15 residues. The germline gives CDR1 MNHEY, CDR2 SVGAGI. CDR3 bases: TGTGCCAGCTCCTTATCGTGGGGGCTTGGAAACACCATATATTTT. Protein: CASSLSWGLGNTIYF.

The chain carries TRBV5-1 and TRBJ2-3; 11 nucleotides agree with TRBD2. Germline V gives CDR1 SGHRS, CDR2 YFSETQ. There are 19 residues in the CDR3. Trimming removed 0 bases from V and 3 bases from J; junction bases left unmatched: 12. CDR3 DNA sequence: TGCGCCAGCAGCTTGGTTTCTTTCGGGCTAGCGGGGGGAACAGATACGCAGTATTTT. Translated, it gives CASSLVSFGLAGGTDTQYF.

This clone was seen just once. The rearrangement uses TRBV11-2 and TRBJ1-5; 10 bases agree with TRBD1. CDR1 and CDR2 from the germline V gene are SGHAT and FQNNGV. The CDR3 is 19 amino acids. J lost 7 bases, V lost 0 bases, and 15 bases had no gene match. CDR3 bases: TGTGCCAGCAGCTTAGATAGGCGTATCGTGACAGGGGGCGGCCAGCCCCAGCATTTT. Protein product: CASSLDRRIVTGGGQPQHF.

This chain connects TRBV19 to TRBJ2-2, with D uncertain. Germline assignment: CDR1 LNHDA and CDR2 SQIVND (reference sequence). V was cut by 3 bases and J by 0 bases, with 8 bases left in between. The CDR3 totals 15 residues. CDR3 sequence: CASSMWAANTGELFF. DNA for the CDR3: TGTGCCAGTAGTATGTGGGCCGCGAACACCGGGGAGCTGTTTTTT.

This rearrangement joins TRBV7-8 to TRBJ1-2, with 10 positions matching TRBD1. The CDR3 sequence is 16 residues long. Germline loops: CDR1 SGHVS, CDR2 FQNEAQ. The V segment lost 1 base and the J segment 4 bases; nucleotides outside the gene matches: 6. For the CDR3, the DNA is TGTGCCAGCAGCTTAGACCCCGGGACAGGGGTCTATGGCTACACCTTC. This codes for CASSLDPGTGVYGYTF.

V usage is TRBV19 and J usage is TRBJ2-2; no firm D call. V gave up 9 bases and J gave up 6 bases, with 8 bases separating them. The germline V gene encodes CDR1 LNHDA and CDR2 SQIVND (reference sequence). This CDR3 is built from 11 residues. This CDR3 reads CASRGAGELFF. Here the CDR3 DNA reads TGTGCCAGCCGCGGCGCCGGGGAGCTGTTTTTT.

The genes are TRBV18 and TRBJ1-4; 8 bases match TRBD1. CDR3 length: 14 amino acids. The junction had 6 bases not matched to a gene; V was cut back by 6 bases and J by 6 bases. Germline V gene lookup returns CDR1 KGHSH and CDR2 LQKENI. CDR3 nucleotide sequence: TGTGCCAGCTCCCCGGGGACAGGAGATGAAAAACTGTTTTTT. Translation: CASSPGTGDEKLFF.